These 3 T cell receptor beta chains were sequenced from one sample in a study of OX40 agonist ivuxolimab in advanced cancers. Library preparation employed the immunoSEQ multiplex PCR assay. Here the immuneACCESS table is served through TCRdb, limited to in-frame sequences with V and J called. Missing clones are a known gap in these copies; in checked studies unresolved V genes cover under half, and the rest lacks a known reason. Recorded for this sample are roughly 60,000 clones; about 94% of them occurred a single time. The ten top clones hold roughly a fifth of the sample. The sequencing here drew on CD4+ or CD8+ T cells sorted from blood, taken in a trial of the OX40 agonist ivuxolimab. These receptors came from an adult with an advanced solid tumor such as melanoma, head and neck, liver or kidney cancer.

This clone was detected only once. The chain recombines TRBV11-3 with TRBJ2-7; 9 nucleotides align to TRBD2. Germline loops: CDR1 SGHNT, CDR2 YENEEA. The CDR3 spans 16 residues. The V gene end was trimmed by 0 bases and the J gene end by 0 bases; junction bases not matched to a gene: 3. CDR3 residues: CASSLDLAGTSYEQYF. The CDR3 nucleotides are TGTGCCAGCAGCTTAGACCTAGCGGGAACCTCCTACGAGCAGTACTTC.

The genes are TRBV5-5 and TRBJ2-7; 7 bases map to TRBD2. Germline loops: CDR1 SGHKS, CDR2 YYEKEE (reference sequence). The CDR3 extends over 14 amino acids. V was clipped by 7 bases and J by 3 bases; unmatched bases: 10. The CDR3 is CASSPPGGGYEQYF. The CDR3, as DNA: TGTGCCAGCTCCCCCCCGGGGGGTGGCTACGAGCAGTACTTC.

The CDR3: CASSRRVNEKLFF. Written as DNA, the CDR3 is TGTGCCAGCTCGAGGAGGGTTAATGAAAAACTGTTTTTT. This chain uses TRBV9 with TRBJ1-4; D is unresolved. The germline V gene has CDR1 SGDLS and CDR2 YYNGEE. CDR3 size: 13 residues. V was clipped by 7 bases and J by 4 bases, with 11 bases between them.